The 17 T cell receptor beta chains below all came from one sample that was sequenced in a study of neurological immune-mediated disorders. TCRdb re-called the 5' RACE reads with MiXCR, one entry per CDR3 protein. This sample has under 90,000 distinct CDR3 sequences, with around 10% found just once. Sequenced input: PBMCs. The receptors derive from a man aged 35-49 years in good health.

This clonotype showed up many times. The chain uses TRBV27 and TRBJ1-6, with D possibly being TRBD1 (5 bases). CDR3 length: 16 amino acids. The germline gives CDR1 MNHEY, CDR2 SMNVEV (reference sequence). The V and J ends lost 5 bases and 7 bases respectively, with 18 bases between them. For the CDR3, the DNA is TGTGCCAGCAGTACAACCTCAACAGGCTGGAATTCACCCCTCCACTTT. Its translation: CASSTTSTGWNSPLHF.

This clonotype was counted at least ten times. CDR3 protein: CASSLVWGEEETQYF. CDR3 nucleotides: TGTGCCAGCAGCCTAGTCTGGGGGGAGGAGGAGACCCAGTACTTC. The J gene is TRBJ2-5, the V gene TRBV7-9, with D possibly matching TRBD2 (6 bases). Trimming removed 5 bases at V and 5 bases at J, with 18 bases between. Germline CDR1 reads SEHNR; CDR2 reads FQNEAQ (reference sequence). This CDR3 region has 15 residues.

Ten or more counts support this clonotype. V and J are TRBV5-1 and TRBJ2-7; 7 bases agree with TRBD2. The CDR3 sequence is 21 residues long. Losses at the gene ends were 8 bases for V and 7 bases for J; bases not matched to a gene: 36. The germline V gene has CDR1 SGHRS and CDR2 YFSETQ. This CDR3 is CASPIGTTENGIRGGIWEQYF. The CDR3 DNA reads TGCGCCAGTCCTATAGGGACTACTGAAAACGGAATACGCGGGGGTATATGGGAGCAGTACTTC.

This clonotype was seen many times. The genes are TRBV7-9 and TRBJ1-1, with a possible D match to TRBD1 (5 bases). The CDR3 consists of 11 residues. The germline V and J ends were trimmed by 11 bases and 4 bases, with 11 bases remaining between them. The germline V gene has CDR1 SEHNR and CDR2 FQNEAQ (reference sequence). In DNA form, the CDR3 reads TGTGCCCTGGGGGGTGGCACTGAAGCTTTCTTT. Its translation is CALGGGTEAFF.

This clonotype occurred many times. This chain joins TRBV14 and TRBJ2-7; D possibly corresponds to TRBD2 (5 bases). The V gene's germline CDR1 is SGHDN and CDR2 FVKESK. The CDR3 extends over 15 amino acids. V lost 1 base and J 9 bases, leaving 19 bases between the germline ends. CDR3 in DNA: TGTGCCAGCAGCCAAGGAGCCCAGGTAGGAGGACCGCAGTACTTC. It encodes CASSQGAQVGGPQYF.

This clonotype showed up many times. The chain couples TRBV5-6 to TRBJ2-1, with 12 bases lining up with TRBD2. Germline CDR1 and CDR2: SGHDT and YYEEEE. V was clipped by 3 bases and J by 6 bases; unmatched bases: 7. The CDR3 loop spans 16 amino acids. DNA of the CDR3: TGTGCCAGCAGCTCCGGGACTAGCGGGCCTGGCAATGAGCAGTTCTTC. This encodes CASSSGTSGPGNEQFF.

This clonotype was counted at least ten times. J is TRBJ2-1 and V is TRBV20-1; the match to TRBD2 covers 11 bases. Germline lookup yields CDR1 DFQATT and CDR2 SNEGSKA (reference sequence). The CDR3 spans 17 residues. The V segment lost 4 bases and the J segment 6 bases; nucleotides outside the gene matches: 14. The CDR3 DNA reads as TGCAGTGCTACCACCGGGACTAGCGGCCGAGGGGGCAATGAGCAGTTCTTC. Protein: CSATTGTSGRGGNEQFF.

The sample holds many counts of this clonotype. The J gene is TRBJ2-7, the V gene TRBV3-1; no reliable D call. Germline V gives CDR1 LGHDT, CDR2 YNNKEL (reference sequence). The V end lost 1 base, the J end lost 1 base, and 8 bases lay between the germline ends. The CDR3 is made up of 14 amino acids. In DNA, the CDR3 is TGTGCCAGCAGCCAAGGCCTCGGATCCTACGAGCAGTACTTC. Encoded protein: CASSQGLGSYEQYF.

This clonotype has ten or more counts. The rearrangement joins TRBV5-1 to TRBJ2-7; D is unresolved. V lost 0 bases and J 3 bases, leaving 10 bases between the germline ends. CDR1 and CDR2 from the germline V gene are SGHRS and YFSETQ. CDR3 length: 14 amino acids. The CDR3 coding sequence is TGCGCCAGCAGCTTGGTACCGCAGGACTACGAGCAGTACTTC. It translates to CASSLVPQDYEQYF.

Ten or more counts support this clonotype. The V gene is TRBV7-3, the J gene TRBJ2-3; 16 bases fit TRBD2. With 2 bases clipped from V and 0 bases from J, the junction kept 5 bases outside the gene matches. The V gene's germline CDR1 is SGHTA and CDR2 FQGTGA. CDR3 length: 19 residues. The CDR3 loop is CASSLFGTSGRASTDTQYF. CDR3 DNA sequence: TGTGCCAGCAGCTTATTCGGGACTAGCGGGAGGGCTAGCACAGATACGCAGTATTTT.

This clonotype was counted at least ten times. The rearrangement links TRBV10-3 to TRBJ2-1, with a weak D call TRBD2 (6 bases). Germline loops: CDR1 ENHRY, CDR2 SYGVKD. The CDR3 extends over 15 amino acids. V was clipped by 8 bases and J by 5 bases, with 19 bases between them. The CDR3 coding sequence is TGTGCCATCTCCCAACTTACTAGCAGTCACAATGAGCAGTTCTTC. Protein: CAISQLTSSHNEQFF.

This clonotype was seen many times. This rearrangement joins TRBV20-1 to TRBJ1-5, with TRBD1 as a possible D gene (5 bases). Germline lookup yields CDR1 DFQATT and CDR2 SNEGSKA (reference sequence). V was shortened by 4 bases and J by 5 bases, with 9 bases between the two germline ends. This CDR3 spans 12 amino acids. In DNA, the CDR3 is TGCAGTGCTATCGGGACTGATCAGCCCCAGCATTTT. Its translation is CSAIGTDQPQHF.

This clonotype was observed many times. The chain joins TRBV20-1 to TRBJ1-2; D unclear. The length of the CDR3 is 14 residues. The germline V gene has CDR1 DFQATT and CDR2 SNEGSKA (reference sequence). Trimming pared 3 bases from V and 6 bases from J, leaving 17 bases between. CDR3 coding DNA: TGCAGTGCTAGTCGCCCCTTTGGGGAGCATGGCTACACCTTC. Translation gives CSASRPFGEHGYTF.

This clonotype appeared many times. The chain employs TRBV7-2 and TRBJ1-5; D is unclear. The CDR3 is 14 residues long. V dropped 0 bases and J dropped 7 bases, with 10 bases sitting between them. The germline V gene has CDR1 SGHTA and CDR2 FQGNSA. The CDR3 coding sequence is TGTGCCAGCAGCTTAGCTGGAAAAGGGCAGCCCCAGCATTTT. Its translation is CASSLAGKGQPQHF.

This clonotype was picked up many times. The V and J genes are TRBV5-1 and TRBJ1-1; D call uncertain. Germline loops: CDR1 SGHRS, CDR2 YFSETQ. V was clipped by 3 bases and J by 8 bases, with 14 bases between them. CDR3 length: 13 residues. The CDR3 sequence is CASSSGQVPEAFF. CDR3 nucleotides: TGCGCCAGCAGCTCGGGTCAGGTACCCGAAGCTTTCTTT.

In its sample, this clonotype was seen many times. The chain employs TRBV7-3 and TRBJ2-3; tentative D call: TRBD1 (6 bases). CDR1 is SGHTA and CDR2 is FQGTGA in the germline V gene. This CDR3 comprises 14 residues. Between the trimmed V and J ends, which lost 1 base and 2 bases, there was a span of 7 bases. The CDR3 DNA sequence: TGTGCCAGCAGCTTAAACAGGGCCACAGATACGCAGTATTTT. Translation gives CASSLNRATDTQYF.

The sample holds many counts of this clonotype. The rearrangement uses TRBV10-3 and TRBJ2-5; 8 nucleotides line up with TRBD2. The CDR3 loop spans 13 amino acids. V shed 6 bases, J shed 2 bases, and the junction held 2 bases outside the gene matches. From germline, CDR1 is ENHRY and CDR2 SYGVKD. The CDR3 loop reads CAIRIAGQETQYF. The CDR3 coding sequence is TGTGCCATCAGAATAGCGGGGCAAGAGACCCAGTACTTC.